The 31 T cell receptor beta chains given below trace back to one sample, sequenced in a study of CXCR3-negative and CXCR3-positive naive CD8 T cells. These receptors have no known antigen. 5' RACE that incorporated UMI labels was used to prepare the TRB cDNA libraries. TCRdb re-called the 5' RACE reads, yielding one record per CDR3 amino acid sequence without DNA. The sample table sets out about 120,000 distinct CDR3 sequences. Notes on the study in general: Naive cells that were CXCR3-positive had more hydrophobic TRB CDR3s (compared with CXCR3-negative naive cells).

The specimen sequenced was naive CXCR3+ CD8+ T cells from blood. This sample's subset: CD45RO-CCR7+CD27+CD95- naive CD8+ T cells expressing CXCR3 (TNR3+). The receptors come from a human donor in good health. Some clones in this sample may be carry-over from other donors' samples.

The chain employs TRBV12-3 or TRBV12-4 and TRBJ2-3. The CDR3 consists of 11 residues. CDR3 in amino acids: CASRIRDTQYF.

V usage is TRBV29-1 and J usage is TRBJ2-7. The germline CDR1 and CDR2 sequences are SQVTM and ANQGSEA. This CDR3 has 13 residues. CDR3 amino acids: CSVRRSDFYEQYF.

The rearrangement joins TRBV14 to TRBJ2-7. Germline CDR1 reads SGHDN; CDR2 reads FVKESK. This CDR3 has 12 amino acids. The CDR3 loop is CASSNSNYEQYF.

The rearrangement links TRBV9 to TRBJ2-7; TCRdb calls TRBD1, which cannot be checked without DNA. CDR1 SGDLS and CDR2 YYNGEE come from the germline V gene. The CDR3 length is 14 residues. The chain's CDR3 is CASSARTGAEEQYF.

The chain recombines TRBV6-5 with TRBJ1-1; TCRdb gives TRBD1 as the D gene, but with no DNA this cannot be confirmed. Germline V lookup: CDR1 MNHEY, CDR2 SVGAGI. This CDR3 has 14 amino acids. CDR3 loop: CASSYSGGRTEAFF.

The chain recombines TRBV6-5 with TRBJ2-1; as DNA is missing, the TRBD1 call by TCRdb cannot be tested. Germline CDR1 reads MNHEY; CDR2 reads SVGAGI. This CDR3 has 15 residues. CDR3 sequence: CATSPQRYSYNEQFF.

The chain couples TRBV7-8 to TRBJ2-3; without DNA, the TCRdb call of TRBD1 cannot be checked. CDR1 is SGHVS, CDR2 FQNEAQ, per germline. CDR3 length: 17 residues. The CDR3 spells CASSPKAGTVSTDTQYF.

The chain couples TRBV29-1 to TRBJ2-3; checking the TCRdb D call of TRBD2 is not possible without DNA. Germline-derived CDR1 and CDR2 are SQVTM and ANQGSEA. The CDR3 is 15 amino acids. This CDR3 is CSVEDLISGTDTQYF.

The chain employs TRBV13 and TRBJ2-7; lacking DNA, the TRBD1 call made by TCRdb goes unchecked. Germline assignment: CDR1 PRHDT and CDR2 FYEKMQ (reference sequence). CDR3 length: 14 amino acids. The CDR3 sequence: CASSLVGGMDEQYF.

V is TRBV7-8 and J is TRBJ2-7; the TCRdb D gene call, TRBD1, has no DNA to confirm it. This CDR3 is 17 amino acids long. CDR1 and CDR2 from the germline V gene are SGHVS and FQNEAQ. The CDR3 loop reads CASNFNPRQGELDEQYF.

The chain carries TRBV15 and TRBJ2-7; the TCRdb D gene call, TRBD2, has no DNA to confirm it. Germline loops: CDR1 LNHNV, CDR2 YYDKDF (reference sequence). The CDR3 consists of 14 residues. CDR3 protein: CATSKTSGSYEQYF.

The chain employs TRBV2 and TRBJ2-7; TCRdb outputs TRBD2, but without DNA this stays unchecked. The CDR3 runs 16 residues. Germline V lookup: CDR1 SNHLY, CDR2 FYNNEI. CDR3 residues: CASSNFGPGPLIEQYF.

This chain joins TRBV18 and TRBJ2-3. The CDR3 is made up of 13 amino acids. The germline CDR1 and CDR2 sequences are KGHSH and LQKENI. The CDR3 protein is CASSPPEDSTQYF.

The V gene is TRBV28, the J gene TRBJ2-5; TCRdb's D call of TRBD1 is untestable without DNA. Germline CDR1 MDHEN, CDR2 SYDVKM. This CDR3 is built from 17 residues. The CDR3: CASSLFLAGANQETQYF.

V is TRBV6-2 or TRBV6-3 and J is TRBJ2-1; the TCRdb D gene call, TRBD2, has no DNA to confirm it. Germline CDR1 is MNHEY and CDR2 is SVGEGT. This CDR3 is 16 amino acids long. CDR3 sequence reads: CASSPGPIISYNEQFF.

The rearrangement uses TRBV29-1 and TRBJ1-2. The CDR3 consists of 11 residues. Germline lookup yields CDR1 SQVTM and CDR2 ANQGSEA. CDR3 region: CSGRTADGYTF.

The genes are TRBV15 and TRBJ1-5; TCRdb returns TRBD1, unconfirmable since there is no DNA. Germline V gene lookup returns CDR1 LNHNV and CDR2 YYDKDF (reference sequence). The CDR3 is made up of 15 amino acids. The CDR3 loop is CATSGWQGYNQPQHF.

V gene TRBV15 combines with J gene TRBJ1-1; there is no DNA to check the TCRdb D call of TRBD1. Germline CDR1 LNHNV, CDR2 YYDKDF (reference sequence). The CDR3 is 15 residues long. CDR3 in amino acids: CATSRDRGLNTEAFF.

The chain combines TRBV29-1 with TRBJ2-6; checking the TCRdb D call of TRBD1 is not possible without DNA. The CDR3 runs to 18 residues. CDR1 and CDR2 (germline): SQVTM, ANQGSEA. This CDR3 reads CSVSPAGGEFSGANVLTF. The full variable domain, with the rest looked up from reference TRBV29-1 and TRBJ2-6, is SAVISQKPSRDICQRGTSLTIQCQVDSQVTMMFWYRQQPGQSLTLIATANQGSEATYESGFVIDKFPISRPNLTFSTLTVSNMSPEDSSIYLCSVSPAGGEFSGANVLTFGAGSRLTVL.

J is TRBJ2-7 and V is TRBV7-3. The CDR3 has 13 amino acids. CDR1 is SGHTA, CDR2 FQGTGA, per germline. CDR3 in amino acids: CASSFDNSGEQYF.

This chain connects TRBV28 to TRBJ1-1. This CDR3 has 14 residues. The germline V gene encodes CDR1 MDHEN and CDR2 SYDVKM. CDR3: CASSLLTMNTEAFF.

The chain employs TRBV29-1 and TRBJ1-2. The germline gives CDR1 SQVTM, CDR2 ANQGSEA. This CDR3 is built from 13 residues. This chain's CDR3 is CSAGPEGFYGYTF.

The genes are TRBV15 and TRBJ2-5; with no DNA, the TCRdb D assignment of TRBD1 cannot be verified. Germline CDR1 is LNHNV and CDR2 is YYDKDF (reference sequence). The CDR3 has 14 residues. The CDR3 here is CATSGGVPKETQYF.

This chain joins TRBV9 and TRBJ2-1; TCRdb outputs TRBD1, but without DNA this stays unchecked. Germline lookup yields CDR1 SGDLS and CDR2 YYNGEE. The CDR3 sequence is 13 residues long. The CDR3 sequence is CASSVGIYNEQFF.

V gene TRBV7-9 combines with J gene TRBJ1-2; the TCRdb D gene call, TRBD1, has no DNA to confirm it. The CDR3 runs 15 residues. Germline values: CDR1 SEHNR, CDR2 FQNEAQ (reference sequence). The CDR3 reads CASSQSGQGIYGYTF.

This rearrangement joins TRBV7-6 to TRBJ2-7; TCRdb gives TRBD1 as the D gene, but with no DNA this cannot be confirmed. Germline-derived CDR1 and CDR2 are SGHVS and FNYEAQ. The CDR3 totals 13 residues. The CDR3 sequence: CASSRDSSYEQYF.

The chain joins TRBV12-3 or TRBV12-4 to TRBJ1-1; the D call of TRBD1 rests on TCRdb alone, since no DNA is present to check it. The CDR3 length is 14 residues. CDR3 in amino acids: CASSFWGENTEAFF.

This chain connects TRBV7-6 to TRBJ1-1; TCRdb lists TRBD1, though no DNA is available to test this call. In germline, CDR1 is SGHVS, CDR2 FNYEAQ. This CDR3 contains 15 residues. Here the CDR3 reads CASSYLSGRNTEAFF.

The chain carries TRBV5-6 and TRBJ2-7; TCRdb's D gene call, TRBD1, goes unchecked for lack of DNA. CDR3 size: 13 residues. Germline CDR1 is SGHDT and CDR2 is YYEEEE. Here the CDR3 reads CASSLGTGYEQYF.

The V gene is TRBV14, the J gene TRBJ2-2; TCRdb returns TRBD1, unconfirmable since there is no DNA. The CDR3 spans 17 residues. Germline assignment: CDR1 SGHDN and CDR2 FVKESK. The CDR3: CASSQPPWASETGELFF.

V and J are TRBV12-5 and TRBJ2-7. The CDR3 has 13 residues. Germline CDR1 reads LGHNT; CDR2 reads FRNRAP. CDR3 sequence reads: CAQRLGYSYEQYF.